A single sample gave rise to the 28 T cell receptor beta chains below, sequenced in a study of blood T cell repertoires in COVID-19. Method: immunoSEQ multiplex PCR; TCRdb's copy keeps in-frame clones and lacks some. The sample has some 250,000 clones, approximately 85% seen once. Sequencing was performed on peripheral blood. These receptors all stem from a woman aged 60-70 years with active or convalescent COVID-19.

V gene TRBV12-5 combines with J gene TRBJ1-4; the match to TRBD1 covers 7 bases. This CDR3 spans 18 amino acids. Germline V gene sequence: CDR1 LGHNT, CDR2 FRNRAP. With 0 bases clipped from V and 5 bases from J, the junction kept 12 bases outside the gene matches. The CDR3 protein is CASGLVRGTEKLNEKLFF. The CDR3 DNA reads TGTGCTAGTGGTTTGGTACGGGGGACAGAGAAGTTAAATGAAAAACTGTTTTTT.

The chain has TRBV20-1 and TRBJ2-5; 9 positions agree with TRBD1. The CDR3 loop spans 16 amino acids. The germline V gene encodes CDR1 DFQATT and CDR2 SNEGSKA (reference sequence). Trimming took 3 bases from V and 1 from J; bases not matched to a gene: 9. CDR3 nucleotide sequence: TGCAGTGCTAGTAGCGGACAGGGGCCTATCCAAGAGACCCAGTACTTC. Translated, it gives CSASSGQGPIQETQYF.

CDR3 in amino acids: CASTLGGGVGYTF. CDR3 in DNA: TGTGCCAGTACCCTAGGCGGGGGTGTCGGCTACACCTTC. The rearrangement links TRBV19 to TRBJ1-2, with D possibly matching TRBD1 (5 bases). CDR1 is LNHDA, CDR2 SQIVND, per germline (reference sequence). The CDR3 has 13 amino acids. The V gene lost 7 bases and the J gene lost 8 bases, with 17 bases spanning the gap.

This chain links TRBV19 with TRBJ2-5, with TRBD1 identical over 8 bases. The germline V gene encodes CDR1 LNHDA and CDR2 SQIVND (reference sequence). V dropped 4 bases and J dropped 2; count of bases not matched to a gene: 6. The CDR3 is 15 residues long. The CDR3 DNA sequence: TGTGCCAGTAGTACACCGGGACAGGCACAAGAGACCCAGTACTTC. Its protein product is CASSTPGQAQETQYF.

The chain is built from TRBV5-1 and TRBJ2-1, with D tentatively TRBD2 (6 bases). This CDR3 is 17 amino acids long. The V end lost 2 bases, the J end lost 10 bases, and 25 bases lay between the germline ends. Looked up from germline, CDR1 is SGHRS and CDR2 is YFSETQ. The CDR3 sequence: CASSLSRESMEPWEQFF. In nucleotides, the CDR3 is TGCGCCAGCAGCTTAAGCCGGGAGTCCATGGAACCTTGGGAGCAGTTCTTC.

The CDR3 sequence: CASRSPGATNEKLFF. The DNA of the CDR3 is TGTGCCAGCAGATCCCCAGGGGCAACTAATGAAAAACTGTTTTTT. V gene TRBV19 combines with J gene TRBJ1-4, with D maybe TRBD1 (6 bases). The CDR3 has 15 residues. Trimming pared 9 bases from V and 0 bases from J, leaving 14 bases between. Looked up from germline, CDR1 is LNHDA and CDR2 is SQIVND (reference sequence).

The rearrangement uses TRBV7-9 and TRBJ1-2, with 9 bases identical to TRBD1. Germline CDR1 reads SEHNR; CDR2 reads FQNEAQ (reference sequence). The CDR3 runs 16 residues. With V trimmed by 7 bases and J by 8 bases, 17 bases remained unmatched. CDR3 in amino acids: CASTQREGQGVSGYTF. CDR3 bases: TGTGCCAGCACTCAGCGGGAGGGACAGGGAGTGTCGGGCTACACCTTC.

This rearrangement joins TRBV5-1 to TRBJ2-3, with 8 bases matching TRBD1. The germline gives CDR1 SGHRS, CDR2 YFSETQ. This CDR3 has 15 residues. V dropped 0 bases and J dropped 7; count of bases not matched to a gene: 7. The CDR3 protein is CASSLGQGSMNTQYF. DNA of the CDR3: TGCGCCAGCAGCTTGGGACAGGGGTCAATGAATACGCAGTATTTT.

The chain has TRBV3-1 (or the pseudogene TRBV3-2) and TRBJ2-6; possibly TRBD2 for D (6 bases). V was cut by 1 base and J by 7 bases, with 8 bases left in between. CDR1 and CDR2 from the germline V gene are LGHDT and YNNKEL (reference sequence). This CDR3 is built from 14 residues. DNA of the CDR3: TGTGCCAGCAGCCAAGTGGGGGGAGCCAACGTCCTGACTTTC. This translates into CASSQVGGANVLTF.

The CDR3 spells CASSLDSFRAFF. CDR3 bases: TGTGCCAGCTCCCTCGACAGTTTTCGCGCTTTCTTT. The rearrangement joins TRBV18 to TRBJ1-1; D is possibly TRBD1 (5 bases). The CDR3 sequence is 12 residues long. Germline values: CDR1 KGHSH, CDR2 LQKENI. The ends were cut back, 6 bases at V and 11 bases at J, with 16 bases in the middle. Full variable domain (rest looked up from reference TRBV18 and TRBJ1-1): NAGVMQNPRHLVRRRGQEARLRCSPMKGHSHVYWYRQLPEEGLKFMVYLQKENIIDESGMPKERFSAEFPKEGPSILRIQQVVRGDSAAYFCASSLDSFRAFFGQGTRLTVV.

V and J are TRBV25-1 and TRBJ1-1, with no clear D. V lost 0 bases and J 0 bases, leaving 17 bases between the germline ends. Germline lookup yields CDR1 MGHDK and CDR2 SYGVNS. The CDR3 totals 18 residues. The chain's CDR3 is CASSEYSGSGSLNTEAFF. The CDR3 nucleotides are TGTGCCAGCAGTGAATATAGCGGGTCGGGCAGCCTGAACACTGAAGCTTTCTTT.

The chain recombines TRBV5-6 with TRBJ1-5; D possibly corresponds to TRBD1 (5 bases). CDR3 length: 13 residues. V was pared by 3 bases and J by 5 bases, with 9 bases between. Germline CDR1 is SGHDT and CDR2 is YYEEEE. The DNA of the CDR3 is TGTGCCAGCAGCTCGGGCAGGGATCAGCCCCAGCATTTT. Amino acids: CASSSGRDQPQHF.

This clone was counted a few times. The junction does not match germline at one end; this may be a read error. The chain links TRBV2 to TRBJ2-6, with D perhaps matching TRBD2 (5 bases). Germline CDR1 reads SNHLY; CDR2 reads FYNNEI. The CDR3 contains 15 residues. The CDR3 spells CASREGGAGANVLTF. The CDR3 DNA follows: TGTGCCAGCAGGGAAGGAGGAGCTGGGGCCAACGTCCTGACTTTC.

V is TRBV4-3 and J is TRBJ2-2; TRBD2 agrees at 9 bases. The germline V gene encodes CDR1 LGHNA and CDR2 YSLEER. The CDR3 consists of 17 residues. V trimming: 0 bases; J trimming: 4 bases; junction bases outside the gene matches: 6. The CDR3 nucleotides are TGCGCCAGCAGCCAAGAGGTCCAGCGGGGGGCCACCGGGGAGCTGTTTTTT. It encodes CASSQEVQRGATGELFF.

The chain joins TRBV6-5 to TRBJ1-1; D unclear. Trimming stripped 4 bases from V and 4 bases from J, with 7 bases between. This CDR3 has 12 amino acids. CDR1 is MNHEY, CDR2 SVGAGI, per germline. CDR3 DNA sequence: TGTGCCAGCAGTTCAATCAGCACTGAAGCTTTCTTT. Its translation is CASSSISTEAFF.

The chain combines TRBV5-1 with TRBJ2-3; TRBD1 aligns across 10 bases. The CDR3 extends over 16 amino acids. Losses at the gene ends were 3 bases for V and 6 bases for J; bases not matched to a gene: 10. Germline CDR1 and CDR2: SGHRS and YFSETQ. CDR3 region: CASSYMTGGPSDTQYF. The CDR3 DNA follows: TGCGCCAGCAGCTACATGACAGGGGGCCCCTCGGATACGCAGTATTTT.

V is TRBV5-1 and J is TRBJ1-2; no reliable D call. CDR1 and CDR2 from the germline V gene are SGHRS and YFSETQ. Trimming took off 5 bases at V and 2 bases at J, with 7 bases between the two ends. The CDR3 has 12 residues. Here the CDR3 DNA reads TGCGCCAGCAGTGGACTGAACTATGGCTACACCTTC. Translation gives CASSGLNYGYTF.

About this clone: Other DNA sequences in the same sample also yield this CDR3. The gene calls are TRBV6-5 and TRBJ1-3, with D maybe TRBD1 (5 bases). The ends were cut back, 5 bases at V and 0 bases at J, with 5 bases in the middle. The CDR3 is made up of 13 amino acids. Per the germline V gene, CDR1 is MNHEY and CDR2 is SVGAGI. The CDR3 region is CASSRGSGNTIYF. The CDR3 nucleotides are TGTGCCAGCAGTAGGGGCTCTGGAAACACCATATATTTT.

The gene calls are TRBV11-3 and TRBJ1-1; no clear D. V was cut by 2 bases and J by 4 bases, with 8 bases left in between. Per germline, CDR1 SGHNT and CDR2 YENEEA. The CDR3 is 13 amino acids. The CDR3 sequence is CASSLISGTEAFF. For the CDR3, the DNA is TGTGCCAGCAGCTTAATTTCGGGCACTGAAGCTTTCTTT.

The gene calls are TRBV2 and TRBJ1-2, with 8 bases that match TRBD1. V shed 7 bases and J 4 bases; nucleotides not matched to a gene: 11. The CDR3 consists of 15 residues. The V gene's germline CDR1 is SNHLY and CDR2 FYNNEI. The CDR3 bases are TGTGCCAGCACTCGGACAGGGAATGTGCCCTATGGCTACACCTTC. It specifies CASTRTGNVPYGYTF. Supplemented by reference TRBV2 and TRBJ1-2, the full variable domain reads EPEVTQTPSHQVTQMGQEVILRCVPISNHLYFYWYRQILGQKVEFLVSFYNNEISEKSEIFDDQFSVERPDGSNFTLKIRSTKLEDSAMYFCASTRTGNVPYGYTFGSGTRLTVV.

The gene calls are TRBV6-5 and TRBJ1-1; a weak D match, TRBD1 (5 bases). CDR3 length: 14 amino acids. Trimming took off 8 bases at V and 2 bases at J, with 15 bases between the two ends. Germline V gene sequence: CDR1 MNHEY, CDR2 SVGAGI. The CDR3: CASDDFRGNTEAFF. CDR3 DNA sequence: TGTGCCAGCGACGATTTTAGGGGAAACACTGAAGCTTTCTTT.

This sequence joins TRBV29-1 and TRBJ2-7, with 7 bases fitting TRBD1. V shed 6 bases and J 3 bases; nucleotides not matched to a gene: 5. The CDR3 is 12 residues long. The germline V gene has CDR1 SQVTM and CDR2 ANQGSEA. CDR3 sequence (DNA): TGCAGCGTACAGGGGCCCCACTACGAGCAGTACTTC. Its translation: CSVQGPHYEQYF.

The CDR3 here is CASSYLGRAGTEAFF. The CDR3 DNA is TGTGCCAGCAGTTACCTCGGCAGGGCAGGCACTGAAGCTTTCTTT. The J gene is TRBJ1-1, the V gene TRBV6-5; TRBD1 is a possible D gene (5 bases). The CDR3 spans 15 residues. The V gene's germline CDR1 is MNHEY and CDR2 SVGAGI. The V end lost 2 bases, the J end lost 4 bases, and 14 bases lay between the germline ends.

The rearrangement joins TRBV7-9 to TRBJ1-4; 7 nucleotides agree with TRBD1. Germline V lookup: CDR1 SEHNR, CDR2 FQNEAQ (reference sequence). The CDR3 covers 15 residues. The ends lost 2 bases at V and 4 bases at J; junction bases unmatched: 4. CDR3 residues: CASSLTGAVNEKLFF. In DNA, the CDR3 is TGTGCCAGCAGCTTAACAGGGGCGGTTAATGAAAAACTGTTTTTT.

The rearrangement links TRBV7-2 to TRBJ1-2; no clear D gene. Germline V gives CDR1 SGHTA, CDR2 FQGNSA. V lost 3 bases to trimming and J lost 3 bases, with 17 bases between them. This CDR3 comprises 16 residues. CDR3 DNA sequence: TGTGCCAGCAGCTTTTTTATGAGGGCTGTGGACTATGGCTACACCTTC. Translation: CASSFFMRAVDYGYTF.

This rearrangement joins TRBV6-2 or TRBV6-3 to TRBJ2-2; D remains unclear. V dropped 2 bases and J dropped 1 base, with 11 bases sitting between them. The CDR3 sequence is 16 residues long. In germline, CDR1 is MNHEY, CDR2 SVGEGT. CDR3 coding DNA: TGTGCCAGCAGTTACCAGTCTGCAAAGAACACCGGGGAGCTGTTTTTT. Its protein product is CASSYQSAKNTGELFF.

This clone was observed many times. This rearrangement joins TRBV6-1 to TRBJ2-5; D is perhaps TRBD1 (6 bases). Per germline, CDR1 MNHNS and CDR2 SASEGT. Trimming removed 2 bases at V and 6 bases at J, with 10 bases between. The CDR3 totals 13 residues. The CDR3 is CASSETGTKTQYF. The CDR3 DNA sequence: TGTGCCAGCAGTGAAACAGGGACAAAGACCCAGTACTTC.

The CDR3 nucleotides read TGTGCCAGCAGGTCCACAGCGAACACTGAAGCTTTCTTT. Amino acid sequence: CASRSTANTEAFF. The chain combines TRBV6-5 with TRBJ1-1; D call uncertain. The CDR3 has 13 amino acids. Trimming cost V 6 bases and J 1 base, with 9 bases left between them. Germline loops: CDR1 MNHEY, CDR2 SVGAGI.